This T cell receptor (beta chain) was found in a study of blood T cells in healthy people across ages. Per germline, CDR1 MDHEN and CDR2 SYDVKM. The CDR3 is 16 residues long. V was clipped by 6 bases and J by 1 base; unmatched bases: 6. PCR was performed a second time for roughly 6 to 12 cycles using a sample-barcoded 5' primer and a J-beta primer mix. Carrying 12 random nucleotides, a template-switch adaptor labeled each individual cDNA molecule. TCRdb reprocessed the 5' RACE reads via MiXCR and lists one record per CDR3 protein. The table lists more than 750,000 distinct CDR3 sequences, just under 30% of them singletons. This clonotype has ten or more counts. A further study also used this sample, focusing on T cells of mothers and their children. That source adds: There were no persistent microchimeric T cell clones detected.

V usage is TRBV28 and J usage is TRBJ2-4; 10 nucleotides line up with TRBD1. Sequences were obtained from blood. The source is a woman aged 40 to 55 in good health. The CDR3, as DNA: TGTGCCAGCAGGGACGGACAGGGGGTTGCCAAAAACATTCAGTACTTC. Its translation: CASRDGQGVAKNIQYF.